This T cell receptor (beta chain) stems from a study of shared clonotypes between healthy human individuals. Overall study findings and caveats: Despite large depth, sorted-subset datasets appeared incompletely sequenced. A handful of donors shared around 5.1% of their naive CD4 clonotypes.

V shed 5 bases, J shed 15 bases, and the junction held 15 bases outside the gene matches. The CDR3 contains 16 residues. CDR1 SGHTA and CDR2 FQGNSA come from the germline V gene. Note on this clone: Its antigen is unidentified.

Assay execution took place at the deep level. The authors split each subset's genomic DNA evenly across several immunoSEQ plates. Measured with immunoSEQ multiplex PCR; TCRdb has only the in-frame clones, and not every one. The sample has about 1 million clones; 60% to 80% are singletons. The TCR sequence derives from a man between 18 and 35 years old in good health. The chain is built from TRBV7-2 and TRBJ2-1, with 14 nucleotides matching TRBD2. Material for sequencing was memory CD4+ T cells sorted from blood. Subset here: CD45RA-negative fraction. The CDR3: CASSPRPGLAGVLLFF. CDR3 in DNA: TGTGCCAGCAGCCCCCGGCCGGGACTAGCGGGAGTACTTCTGTTCTTC. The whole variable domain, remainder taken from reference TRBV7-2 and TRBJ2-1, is GAGVSQSPSNKVTEKGKDVELRCDPISGHTALYWYRQSLGQGLEFLIYFQGNSAPDKSGLPSDRFSAERTGGSVSTLTIQRTQQEDSAVYLCASSPRPGLAGVLLFFGPGTRLTVL.